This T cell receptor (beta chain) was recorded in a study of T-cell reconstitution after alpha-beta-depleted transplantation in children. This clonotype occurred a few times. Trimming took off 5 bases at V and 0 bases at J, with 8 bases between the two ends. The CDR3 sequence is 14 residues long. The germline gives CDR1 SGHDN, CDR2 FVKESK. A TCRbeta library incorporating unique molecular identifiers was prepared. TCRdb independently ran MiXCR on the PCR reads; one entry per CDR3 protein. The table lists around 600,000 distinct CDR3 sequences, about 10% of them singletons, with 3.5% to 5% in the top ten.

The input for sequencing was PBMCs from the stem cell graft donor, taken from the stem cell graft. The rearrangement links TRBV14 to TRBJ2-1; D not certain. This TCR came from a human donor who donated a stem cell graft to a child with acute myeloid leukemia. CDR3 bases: TGTGCCAGCAGCTCGCTAAGCTCCTACAATGAGCAGTTCTTC. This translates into CASSSLSSYNEQFF.